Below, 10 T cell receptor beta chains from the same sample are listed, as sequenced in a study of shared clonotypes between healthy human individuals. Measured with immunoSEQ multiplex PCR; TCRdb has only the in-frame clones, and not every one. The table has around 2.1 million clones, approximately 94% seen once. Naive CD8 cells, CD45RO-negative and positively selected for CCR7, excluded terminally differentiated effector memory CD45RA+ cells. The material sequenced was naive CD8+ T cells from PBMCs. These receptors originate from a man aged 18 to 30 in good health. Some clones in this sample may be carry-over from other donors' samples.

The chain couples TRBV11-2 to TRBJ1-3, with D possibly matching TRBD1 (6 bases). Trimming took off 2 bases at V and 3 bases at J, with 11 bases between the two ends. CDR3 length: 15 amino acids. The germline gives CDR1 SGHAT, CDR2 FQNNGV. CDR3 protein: CASSLWADSGNTIYF. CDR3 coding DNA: TGTGCCAGCAGCTTATGGGCGGACAGTGGAAACACCATATATTTT. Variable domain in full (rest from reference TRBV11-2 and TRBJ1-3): EAGVAQSPRYKIIEKRQSVAFWCNPISGHATLYWYQQILGQGPKLLIQFQNNGVVDDSQLPKDRFSAERLKGVDSTLKIQPAKLEDSAVYLCASSLWADSGNTIYFGEGSWLTVV.

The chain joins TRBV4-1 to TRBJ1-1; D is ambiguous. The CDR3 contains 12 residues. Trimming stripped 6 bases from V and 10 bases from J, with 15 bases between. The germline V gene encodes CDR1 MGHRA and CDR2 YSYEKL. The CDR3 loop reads CASSTTGRGAFF. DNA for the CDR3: TGCGCCAGCAGTACGACCGGCCGGGGAGCTTTCTTT.

The CDR3 bases are TGTGCCAGCAGCACTAGCGGGAACTACAATGAGCAGTTCTTC. It encodes CASSTSGNYNEQFF. This chain links TRBV7-9 with TRBJ2-1, with 10 positions matching TRBD2. The CDR3 loop spans 14 amino acids. Trimming removed 5 bases from V and 3 bases from J; junction bases left unmatched: 1. The germline V gene encodes CDR1 SEHNR and CDR2 FQNEAQ (reference sequence).

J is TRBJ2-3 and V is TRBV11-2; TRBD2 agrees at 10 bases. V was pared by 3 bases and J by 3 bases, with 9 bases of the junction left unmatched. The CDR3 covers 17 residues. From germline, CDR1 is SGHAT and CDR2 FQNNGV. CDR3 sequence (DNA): TGTGCCAGCAGCTTTAGTACGCTAGCGGGGGTAACAGATACGCAGTATTTT. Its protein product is CASSFSTLAGVTDTQYF.

CDR3 sequence (DNA): TGCGCCAGCAGCTTGGAATTGTGGCTAGAGACTGAAGCTTTCTTT. It encodes CASSLELWLETEAFF. The J gene is TRBJ1-1, the V gene TRBV5-1; D call uncertain. CDR3 size: 15 residues. The V gene's germline CDR1 is SGHRS and CDR2 YFSETQ. V lost 0 bases to trimming and J lost 5 bases, with 14 bases between them.

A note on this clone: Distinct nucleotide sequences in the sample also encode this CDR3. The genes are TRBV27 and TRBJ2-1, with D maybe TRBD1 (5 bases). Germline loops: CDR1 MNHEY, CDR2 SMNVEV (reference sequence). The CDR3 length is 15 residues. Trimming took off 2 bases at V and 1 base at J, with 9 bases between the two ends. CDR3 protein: CASSLGQVSYNEQFF. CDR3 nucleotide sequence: TGTGCCAGCAGTTTAGGACAAGTATCCTACAATGAGCAGTTCTTC.

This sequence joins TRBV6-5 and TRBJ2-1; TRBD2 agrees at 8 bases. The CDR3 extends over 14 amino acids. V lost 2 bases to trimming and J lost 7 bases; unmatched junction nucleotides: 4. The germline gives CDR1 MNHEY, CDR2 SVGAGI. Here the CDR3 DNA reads TGTGCCAGCAGTTACCGTAGACTAGCGAATGAGCAGTTCTTC. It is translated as CASSYRRLANEQFF.

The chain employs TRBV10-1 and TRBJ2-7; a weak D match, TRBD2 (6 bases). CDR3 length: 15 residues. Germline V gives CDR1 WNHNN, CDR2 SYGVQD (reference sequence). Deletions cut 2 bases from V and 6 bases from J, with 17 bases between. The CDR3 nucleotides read TGCGCCAGCAGTGAGACCCCCCGACTAGAGAGCGAGCAGTACTTC. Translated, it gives CASSETPRLESEQYF.

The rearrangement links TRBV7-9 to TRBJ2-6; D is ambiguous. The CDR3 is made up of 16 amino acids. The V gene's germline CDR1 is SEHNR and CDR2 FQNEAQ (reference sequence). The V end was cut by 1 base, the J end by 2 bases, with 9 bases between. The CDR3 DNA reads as TGTGCCAGCAGCTTAGGTCGGTTCGCTGGGGCCAACGTCCTGACTTTC. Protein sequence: CASSLGRFAGANVLTF. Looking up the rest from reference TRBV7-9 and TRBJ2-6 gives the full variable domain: DTGVSQNPRHKITKRGQNVTFRCDPISEHNRLYWYRQTLGQGPEFLTYFQNEAQLEKSRLLSDRFSAERPKGSFSTLEIQRTEQGDSAMYLCASSLGRFAGANVLTFGAGSRLTVL.

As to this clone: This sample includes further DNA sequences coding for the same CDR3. CDR3 sequence: CASSFGSSGNTIYF. The CDR3 DNA reads TGTGCCAGCAGCTTTGGTTCCTCTGGAAACACCATATATTTT. The chain combines TRBV7-9 with TRBJ1-3; D gene unclear. V lost 3 bases and J 0 bases, leaving 6 bases between the germline ends. The germline V gene encodes CDR1 SEHNR and CDR2 FQNEAQ (reference sequence). This CDR3 is built from 14 residues.